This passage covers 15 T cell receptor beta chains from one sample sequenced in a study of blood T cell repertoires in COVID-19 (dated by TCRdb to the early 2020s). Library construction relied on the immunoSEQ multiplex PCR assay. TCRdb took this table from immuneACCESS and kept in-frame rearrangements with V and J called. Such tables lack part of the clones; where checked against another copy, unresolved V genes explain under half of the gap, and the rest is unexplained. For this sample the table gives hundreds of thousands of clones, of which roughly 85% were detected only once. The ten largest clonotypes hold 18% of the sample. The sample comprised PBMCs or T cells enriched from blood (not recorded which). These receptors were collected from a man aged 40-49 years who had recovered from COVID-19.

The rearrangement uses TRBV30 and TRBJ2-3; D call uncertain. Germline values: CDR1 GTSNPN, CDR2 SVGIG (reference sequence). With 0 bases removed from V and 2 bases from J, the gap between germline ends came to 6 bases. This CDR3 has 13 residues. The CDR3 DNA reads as TGTGCCTGGAGTGTCGCGGCCACAGATACGCAGTATTTT. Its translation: CAWSVAATDTQYF.

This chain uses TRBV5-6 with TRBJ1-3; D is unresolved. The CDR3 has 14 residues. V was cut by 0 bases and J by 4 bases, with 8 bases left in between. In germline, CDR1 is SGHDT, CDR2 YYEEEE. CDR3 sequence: CASSLDMSGNTIYF. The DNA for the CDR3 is TGTGCCAGCAGCTTGGACATGTCGGGAAACACCATATATTTT.

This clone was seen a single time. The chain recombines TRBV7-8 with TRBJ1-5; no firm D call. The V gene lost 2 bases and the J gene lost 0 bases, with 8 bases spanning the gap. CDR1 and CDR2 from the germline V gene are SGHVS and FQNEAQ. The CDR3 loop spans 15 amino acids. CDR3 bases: TGTGCCAGCAGCTTATCGGGGAGTAGCAATCAGCCCCAGCATTTT. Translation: CASSLSGSSNQPQHF. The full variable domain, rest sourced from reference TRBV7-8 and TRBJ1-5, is GAGVSQSPRYKVAKRGQDVALRCDPISGHVSLFWYQQALGQGPEFLTYFQNEAQLDKSGLPSDRFFAERPEGSVSTLKIQRTQQEDSAVYLCASSLSGSSNQPQHFGDGTRLSIL.

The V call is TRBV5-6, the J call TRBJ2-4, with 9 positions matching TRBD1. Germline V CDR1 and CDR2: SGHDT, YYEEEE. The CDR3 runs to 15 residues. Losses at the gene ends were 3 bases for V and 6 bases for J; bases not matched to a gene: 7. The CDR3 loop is CASSYPQGALNIQYF. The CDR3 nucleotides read TGTGCCAGCAGCTACCCACAGGGGGCCCTAAACATTCAGTACTTC.

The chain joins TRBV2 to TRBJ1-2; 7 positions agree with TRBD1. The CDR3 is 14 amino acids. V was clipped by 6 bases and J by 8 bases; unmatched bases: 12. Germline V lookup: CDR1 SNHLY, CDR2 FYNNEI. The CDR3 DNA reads TGTGCCAGCAGGGCAGGGGGTAGCGGGGGCGGCTACACCTTC. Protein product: CASRAGGSGGGYTF.

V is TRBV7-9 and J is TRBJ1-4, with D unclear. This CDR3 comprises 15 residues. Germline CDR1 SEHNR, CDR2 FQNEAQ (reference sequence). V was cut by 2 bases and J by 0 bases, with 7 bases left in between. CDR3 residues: CASSLYGATNEKLFF. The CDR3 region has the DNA TGTGCCAGCAGCTTATACGGAGCAACTAATGAAAAACTGTTTTTT. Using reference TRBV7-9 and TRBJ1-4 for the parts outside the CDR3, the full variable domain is DTGVSQNPRHKITKRGQNVTFRCDPISEHNRLYWYRQTLGQGPEFLTYFQNEAQLEKSRLLSDRFSAERPKGSFSTLEIQRTEQGDSAMYLCASSLYGATNEKLFFGSGTQLSVL.

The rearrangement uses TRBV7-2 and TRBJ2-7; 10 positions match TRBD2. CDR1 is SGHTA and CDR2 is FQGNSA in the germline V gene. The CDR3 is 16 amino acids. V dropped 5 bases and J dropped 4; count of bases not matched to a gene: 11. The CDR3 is CASSPRSSGSRYEQYF. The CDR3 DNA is TGTGCCAGCAGCCCTAGGTCTAGCGGGAGTAGGTACGAGCAGTACTTC.

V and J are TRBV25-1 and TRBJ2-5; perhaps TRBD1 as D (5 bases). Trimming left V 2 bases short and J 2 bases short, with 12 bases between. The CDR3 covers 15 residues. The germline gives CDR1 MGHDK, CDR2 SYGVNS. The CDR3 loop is CASSEQGIIQETQYF. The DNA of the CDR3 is TGTGCCAGCAGTGAACAGGGAATTATTCAAGAGACCCAGTACTTC.

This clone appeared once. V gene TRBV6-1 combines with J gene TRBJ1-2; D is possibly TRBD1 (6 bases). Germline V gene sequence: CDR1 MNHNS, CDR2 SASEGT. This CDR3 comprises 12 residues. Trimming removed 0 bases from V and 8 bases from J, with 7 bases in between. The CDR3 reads CASSEAGGGYTF. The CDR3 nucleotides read TGTGCCAGCAGTGAAGCAGGGGGAGGCTACACCTTC.

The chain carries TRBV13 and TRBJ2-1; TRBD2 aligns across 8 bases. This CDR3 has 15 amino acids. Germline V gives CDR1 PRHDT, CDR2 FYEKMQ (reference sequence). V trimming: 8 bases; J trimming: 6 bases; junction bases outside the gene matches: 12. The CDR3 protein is CASQVTGGPGNEQFF. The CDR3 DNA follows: TGTGCCAGCCAAGTAACGGGAGGGCCGGGCAATGAGCAGTTCTTC.

CDR3 sequence (DNA): TGCGCCAGCAGCCAAGATCGGGGAACCGTCTTTGGCTACACCTTC. Its protein product is CASSQDRGTVFGYTF. The chain is built from TRBV4-1 and TRBJ1-2; D remains unclear. V dropped 0 bases and J dropped 7 bases, with 15 bases sitting between them. This CDR3 region has 15 residues. Per the germline V gene, CDR1 is MGHRA and CDR2 is YSYEKL.

The CDR3, as DNA: TGTGCCAGCAGCGTTCTCGACAGGAACACTGAAGCTTTCTTT. Its translation: CASSVLDRNTEAFF. The V call is TRBV9, the J call TRBJ1-1, with D possibly TRBD1 on 5 matching bases. V was cut by 2 bases and J by 1 base, with 9 bases left in between. This CDR3 region has 14 residues. Germline CDR1 SGDLS, CDR2 YYNGEE.

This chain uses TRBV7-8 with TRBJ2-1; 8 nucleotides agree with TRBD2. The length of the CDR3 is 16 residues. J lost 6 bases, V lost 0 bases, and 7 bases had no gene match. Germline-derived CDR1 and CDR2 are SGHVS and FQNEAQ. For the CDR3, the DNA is TGTGCCAGCAGCTTAGCTAGACTAGCGAAATCCAATGAGCAGTTCTTC. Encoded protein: CASSLARLAKSNEQFF.

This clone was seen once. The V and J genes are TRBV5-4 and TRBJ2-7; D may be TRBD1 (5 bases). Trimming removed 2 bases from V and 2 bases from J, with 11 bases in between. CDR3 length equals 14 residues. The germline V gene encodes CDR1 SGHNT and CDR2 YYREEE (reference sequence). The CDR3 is CASSFDMGPYEQYF. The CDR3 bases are TGTGCCAGCAGCTTTGATATGGGGCCCTACGAGCAGTACTTC.

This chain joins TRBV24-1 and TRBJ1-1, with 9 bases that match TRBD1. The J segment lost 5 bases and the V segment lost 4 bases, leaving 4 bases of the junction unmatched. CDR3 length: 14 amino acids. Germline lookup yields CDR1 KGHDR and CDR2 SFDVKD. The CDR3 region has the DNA TGTGCCACCAGTGACCCGACAGGGGGGACTGAAGCTTTCTTT. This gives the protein CATSDPTGGTEAFF.